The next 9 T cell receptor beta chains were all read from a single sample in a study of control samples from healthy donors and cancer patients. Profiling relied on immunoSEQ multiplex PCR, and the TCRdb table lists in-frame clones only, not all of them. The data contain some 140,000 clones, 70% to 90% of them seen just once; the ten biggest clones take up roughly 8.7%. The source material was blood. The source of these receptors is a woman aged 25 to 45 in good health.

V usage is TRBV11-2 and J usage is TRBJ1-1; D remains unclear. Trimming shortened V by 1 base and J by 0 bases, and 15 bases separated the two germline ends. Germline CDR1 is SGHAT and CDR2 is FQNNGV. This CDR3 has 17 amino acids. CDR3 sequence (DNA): TGTGCCAGCAGCTTAGTCAACCCAAAAGGCATGAACACTGAAGCTTTCTTT. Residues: CASSLVNPKGMNTEAFF.

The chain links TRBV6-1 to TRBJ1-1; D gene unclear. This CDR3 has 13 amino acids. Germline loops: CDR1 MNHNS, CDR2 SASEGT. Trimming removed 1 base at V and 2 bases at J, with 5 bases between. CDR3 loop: CASSEVDNTEAFF. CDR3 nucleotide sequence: TGTGCCAGCAGTGAAGTGGACAACACTGAAGCTTTCTTT.

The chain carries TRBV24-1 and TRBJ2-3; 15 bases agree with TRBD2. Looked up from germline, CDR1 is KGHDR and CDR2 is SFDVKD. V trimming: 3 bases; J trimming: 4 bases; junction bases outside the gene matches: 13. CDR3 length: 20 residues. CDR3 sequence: CATSDAGLAGGPSRSDTQYF. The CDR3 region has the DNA TGTGCCACCAGTGATGCCGGACTAGCGGGAGGGCCAAGTAGGTCAGATACGCAGTATTTT.

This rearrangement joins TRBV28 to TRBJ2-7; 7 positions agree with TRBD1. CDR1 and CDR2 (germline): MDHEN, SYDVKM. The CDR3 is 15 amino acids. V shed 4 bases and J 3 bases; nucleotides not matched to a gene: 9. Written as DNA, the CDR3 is TGTGCCAGCAGTTCAGCCGGGACAGCTAACTACGAGCAGTACTTC. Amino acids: CASSSAGTANYEQYF.

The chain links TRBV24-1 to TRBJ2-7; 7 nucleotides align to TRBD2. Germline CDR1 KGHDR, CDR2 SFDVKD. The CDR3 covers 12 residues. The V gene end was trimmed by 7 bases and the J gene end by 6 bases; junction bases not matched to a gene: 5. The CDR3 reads CATSSGDREQYF. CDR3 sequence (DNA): TGTGCCACCAGCAGCGGGGATCGCGAGCAGTACTTC.

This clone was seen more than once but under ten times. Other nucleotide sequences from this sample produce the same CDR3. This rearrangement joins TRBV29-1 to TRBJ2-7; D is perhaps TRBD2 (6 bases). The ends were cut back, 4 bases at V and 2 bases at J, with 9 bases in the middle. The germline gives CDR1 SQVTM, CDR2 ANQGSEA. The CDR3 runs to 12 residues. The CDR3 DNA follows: TGCAGCGTTGCGCGGGGCCCCTACGAGCAGTACTTC. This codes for CSVARGPYEQYF.

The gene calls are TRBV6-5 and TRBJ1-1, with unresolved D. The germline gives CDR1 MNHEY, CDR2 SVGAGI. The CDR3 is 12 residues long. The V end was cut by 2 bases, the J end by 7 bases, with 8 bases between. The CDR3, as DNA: TGTGCCAGCAGTTACCTAAAAGGTGAAGCTTTCTTT. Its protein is CASSYLKGEAFF.

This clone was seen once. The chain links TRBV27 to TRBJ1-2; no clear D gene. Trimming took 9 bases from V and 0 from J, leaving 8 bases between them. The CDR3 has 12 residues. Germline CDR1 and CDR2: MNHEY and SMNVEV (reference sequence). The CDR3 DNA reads TGTGCCAGGACGCCCCCTAACTATGGCTACACCTTC. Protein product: CARTPPNYGYTF.

The CDR3 sequence: CASSPGLAETQYF. The DNA of the CDR3 is TGTGCCAGCAGCCCGGGACTAGCGGAGACCCAGTACTTC. The V call is TRBV3-1 (or the pseudogene TRBV3-2), the J call TRBJ2-5; TRBD2 matches 10 bases. Trimming at V came to 4 bases and at J to 5 bases, leaving 1 base not matched to a gene. This CDR3 comprises 13 residues. Germline V lookup: CDR1 LGHDT, CDR2 YNNKEL (reference sequence).